The 5 T cell receptor beta chains presented below share a single source sample, sequenced in a study of neurological immune-mediated disorders. One entry per CDR3 protein, called by TCRdb with MiXCR from the 5' RACE reads. Of about 65,000 distinct CDR3 sequences listed, under 5% were seen once; the top ten hold just over 2.5%. The material sequenced was PBMCs. Receptor source: a man in his forties or fifties with multiple sclerosis.

This clonotype has ten or more counts. This chain uses TRBV20-1 with TRBJ2-5, with D perhaps matching TRBD2 (6 bases). Trimming pared 0 bases from V and 8 bases from J, leaving 10 bases between. This CDR3 comprises 12 residues. Germline CDR1 reads DFQATT; CDR2 reads SNEGSKA (reference sequence). As DNA, the CDR3 is TGCAGTGCTAGAGATCGGAGGGAAACCCAGTACTTC. It encodes CSARDRRETQYF.

This clonotype was detected many times. The chain combines TRBV9 with TRBJ1-1, with 7 bases matching TRBD1. CDR1 and CDR2 (germline): SGDLS, YYNGEE. CDR3 length: 16 amino acids. Trimming at V came to 2 bases and at J to 0 bases, leaving 7 bases not matched to a gene. The CDR3 DNA reads as TGTGCCAGCAGCGTTCGGGGCAGGGGGGTGAACACTGAAGCTTTCTTT. The encoded protein is CASSVRGRGVNTEAFF. Drawing the rest from reference TRBV9 and TRBJ1-1, the complete variable domain is DSGVTQTPKHLITATGQRVTLRCSPRSGDLSVYWYQQSLDQGLQFLIQYYNGEERAKGNILERFSAQQFPDLHSELNLSSLELGDSALYFCASSVRGRGVNTEAFFGQGTRLTVV.

This clonotype occurred many times. The DNA of the CDR3 is TGTGCCAGTAGTATTGCGTCGAGCTCCTACGAGCAGTACTTC. Its translation: CASSIASSSYEQYF. The V and J genes are TRBV19 and TRBJ2-7; D is undetermined. Germline V lookup: CDR1 LNHDA, CDR2 SQIVND (reference sequence). CDR3 length equals 14 residues. Deletions cut 3 bases from V and 0 bases from J, with 9 bases between.

This clonotype came up many times. This rearrangement joins TRBV5-6 to TRBJ1-5, with D possibly being TRBD1 (6 bases). Per the germline V gene, CDR1 is SGHDT and CDR2 is YYEEEE. Trimming took 1 base from V and 0 from J, leaving 8 bases between them. CDR3 size: 15 residues. The CDR3 spells CASSLQGNSNQPQHF. CDR3 DNA: TGTGCCAGCAGCTTGCAGGGGAATAGCAATCAGCCCCAGCATTTT.

This clonotype showed up many times. The chain is built from TRBV15 and TRBJ2-1; TRBD2 is a possible D gene (5 bases). Between the trimmed V and J ends, which lost 0 bases and 3 bases, there was a span of 9 bases. The CDR3 consists of 15 residues. Germline lookup yields CDR1 LNHNV and CDR2 YYDKDF (reference sequence). CDR3 amino acids: CATSRDEGGYNEQFF. The CDR3 bases are TGTGCCACCAGCAGAGATGAAGGAGGCTACAATGAGCAGTTCTTC. The variable domain in full, completed from reference TRBV15 and TRBJ2-1, reads DAMVIQNPRYQVTQFGKPVTLSCSQTLNHNVMYWYQQKSSQAPKLLFHYYDKDFNNEADTPDNFQSRRPNTSFCFLDIRSPGLGDTAMYLCATSRDEGGYNEQFFGPGTRLTVL.